The 4 T cell receptor beta chains below all came from one sample that was sequenced in a study of human T cells and chemical hapten exposure. TCRdb analysed the RACE reads with MiXCR anew, one entry per CDR3 protein. The sample holds fewer than 150,000 distinct CDR3 sequences, about 12% seen once. Time point reported: patch test 2, 6 weeks after DPC sensitization. The sample's treatment: therapeutic diphenylcyclopropenone sensitization with weekly scalp DPC. Sample: whole blood, taken in connection with sensitization to the hapten diphenylcyclopropenone (DPC). The receptors stem from a woman aged 45-65 years with alopecia areata. Some clones in this sample may be carry-over from other donors' samples.

This clonotype has only a few counts. This chain uses TRBV7-9 with TRBJ2-7; D call uncertain. Germline CDR1 reads SEHNR; CDR2 reads FQNEAQ (reference sequence). This CDR3 contains 16 residues. With 4 bases removed from V and 2 bases from J, the gap between germline ends came to 18 bases. CDR3 DNA sequence: TGTGCCAGCAGCTCCCGGGCCCAGTTAGGCCCCTACGAGCAGTACTTC. It is translated as CASSSRAQLGPYEQYF.

This clonotype appeared a few times. J is TRBJ2-2 and V is TRBV3-1; D remains ambiguous. Deletions cut 5 bases from V and 6 bases from J, with 13 bases between. Per germline, CDR1 LGHDT and CDR2 YNNKEL (reference sequence). This CDR3 comprises 14 residues. The CDR3 spells CASSSLMGAGELFF. DNA of the CDR3: TGTGCCAGCAGCTCCCTTATGGGCGCCGGGGAGCTGTTTTTT.

This clonotype was seen a single time. A much more abundant neighbour one base away suggests this may be a read error. This chain joins TRBV4-1 and TRBJ2-1; 7 positions match TRBD1. Per germline, CDR1 MGHRA and CDR2 YSYEKL. The CDR3 has 15 amino acids. The CDR3 DNA follows: TGCGCCAGCAGCCCCCGGGACAGCGTCTACAATGAGGAGTTCTTC. Amino acids: CASSPRDSVYNEEFF.

The V and J genes are TRBV20-1 and TRBJ2-3; TRBD1 might be the D (5 bases). V gave up 3 bases and J gave up 4 bases, with 8 bases separating them. Germline V CDR1 and CDR2: DFQATT, SNEGSKA (reference sequence). The CDR3 contains 12 residues. CDR3 residues: CSARAGSDTQYF. CDR3 sequence (DNA): TGCAGTGCTAGGGCAGGGTCAGATACGCAGTATTTT.